The sequence of this T cell receptor (beta chain) was determined in a study of shared clonotypes between healthy human individuals. Running of the assay took place at deep level. Method: immunoSEQ multiplex PCR; TCRdb's copy keeps in-frame clones and lacks some. The sample lists around 940,000 clones, 60% to 85% seen once, with over 1.3% in the top ten. Study-wide points: Among donors, the sharing of clonotypes was expected to be influenced by sequencing depth.

For this clone: Its antigen is as yet unknown.

The CDR3 runs 16 residues. Germline V lookup: CDR1 LNHNV, CDR2 YYDKDF (reference sequence). V was pared by 0 bases and J by 6 bases, with 16 bases between. The receptor was derived from a man aged 18 to 35 in good health. This sequence joins TRBV15 and TRBJ2-3; TRBD1 is a possible D gene (6 bases). Sequenced sample: memory CD4+ T cells sorted from blood. As to subset: CD45RA-negative fraction. CDR3: CATSRDVDTGWDTQYF. DNA for the CDR3: TGTGCCACCAGCAGAGATGTCGACACAGGGTGGGATACGCAGTATTTT.